This T cell receptor (beta chain) was retrieved from a study of T cells in Graves' hyperthyroidism and ophthalmopathy. Amplified TCR beta CDR3 regions derived from RNA transcripts. An initial round of RT-PCR targeting the TCR CDR3 relied on the HTBI primer set. TCRdb re-analysed the multiplex PCR reads in MiXCR, keeping a single row per CDR3 protein. The data hold about 690,000 distinct CDR3 sequences, with roughly 17% observed a single time. The germline V and J ends were trimmed by 5 bases and 6 bases, with 22 bases remaining between them. The CDR3 runs to 16 residues. CDR1 is SGHAT, CDR2 FQNNGV, per germline. Comments on this clonotype: One base away lies a much larger clone, so this may be a sequencing read error.

PBMCs came from over 8.5 ml fresh peripheral blood. The chain has TRBV11-2 and TRBJ1-2, with TRBD1 as a possible D gene (6 bases). Sample: blood. The TCR comes from a man aged 50-60 years with Graves' hyperthyroidism. CDR3 amino acids: CASSPGGGRSRNGYTF. The CDR3 DNA follows: TGTGCCAGCAGCCCCGGGGGGGGCAGGTCTCGGAATGGCTACACCTTC.